The 13 T cell receptor beta chains below were found in one sample sequenced in a study of identical twins. MiXCR, applied by TCRdb to the 5' RACE reads, yields one record per CDR3 protein. Among 690,000 or so distinct CDR3 sequences listed, 8.5% to 9% were seen once. The same data also went into a second study, on yellow fever vaccine responses in identical twins.

Specimen: PBMCs. These receptors were collected from a young woman in good health.

This clonotype was found a few times. This chain connects TRBV28 to TRBJ2-5, with 9 bases that match TRBD2. With V trimmed by 3 bases and J by 2 bases, 7 bases remained unmatched. The CDR3 runs to 16 residues. Germline CDR1 reads MDHEN; CDR2 reads SYDVKM. The CDR3 protein is CASSLVIAGEQETQYF. The CDR3 DNA sequence: TGTGCCAGCAGTTTGGTTATAGCGGGGGAACAAGAGACCCAGTACTTC. The whole variable domain, filled in from reference TRBV28 and TRBJ2-5, reads DVKVTQSSRYLVKRTGEKVFLECVQDMDHENMFWYRQDPGLGLRLIYFSYDVKMKEKGDIPEGYSVSREKKERFSLILESASTNQTSMYLCASSLVIAGEQETQYFGPGTRLLVL.

This clonotype appeared many times. This chain connects TRBV20-1 to TRBJ2-2; 7 positions match TRBD1. Germline lookup yields CDR1 DFQATT and CDR2 SNEGSKA (reference sequence). The CDR3 runs 16 residues. Trimming took 2 bases from V and 5 from J; bases not matched to a gene: 11. CDR3 sequence reads: CSARSDRDWKTGELFF. The CDR3 region has the DNA TGCAGTGCTAGATCTGACAGGGATTGGAAGACCGGGGAGCTGTTTTTT.

This clonotype was seen ten or more times. The gene calls are TRBV12-3 or TRBV12-4 and TRBJ1-2; D is possibly TRBD1 (6 bases). V gave up 7 bases and J gave up 4 bases, with 10 bases separating them. The CDR3 extends over 12 amino acids. The CDR3 protein is CASTPDSYGYTF. The CDR3 DNA follows: TGTGCCAGCACCCCGGACAGCTATGGCTACACCTTC.

This clonotype was counted a few times. The V call is TRBV15, the J call TRBJ2-7; TRBD1 might be the D (6 bases). The length of the CDR3 is 13 residues. Germline assignment: CDR1 LNHNV and CDR2 YYDKDF (reference sequence). V was shortened by 3 bases and J by 2 bases, with 8 bases between the two germline ends. The CDR3 here is CATSSRQAYEQYF. CDR3 coding DNA: TGTGCCACCAGCAGTCGACAGGCCTACGAGCAGTACTTC.

This chain connects TRBV14 to TRBJ2-5, with D unclear. CDR1 is SGHDN, CDR2 FVKESK, per germline. The CDR3 spans 14 residues. Trimming took off 0 bases at V and 5 bases at J, with 10 bases between the two ends. The CDR3 spells CASSQDEGWETQYF. The CDR3 bases are TGTGCCAGCAGCCAAGACGAAGGGTGGGAGACCCAGTACTTC.

This clonotype was seen many times. The V gene is TRBV7-2, the J gene TRBJ2-2, with TRBD1 as a possible D gene (6 bases). The CDR3 is 17 residues long. The germline gives CDR1 SGHTA, CDR2 FQGNSA. Trimming stripped 1 base from V and 4 bases from J, with 16 bases between. CDR3 coding DNA: TGTGCCAGCAGCTTAGTACCGGGACATGGGAGCACCGGGGAGCTGTTTTTT. Translation gives CASSLVPGHGSTGELFF.

This clonotype was seen ten or more times. The chain couples TRBV29-1 to TRBJ2-7, with 8 bases identical to TRBD1. Germline CDR1 and CDR2: SQVTM and ANQGSEA. The CDR3 consists of 14 residues. With V trimmed by 7 bases and J by 2 bases, 10 bases remained unmatched. CDR3 loop: CSAHIRDRPYEQYF. CDR3 sequence (DNA): TGCAGCGCACACATCCGGGACAGGCCCTACGAGCAGTACTTC.

This CDR3 is CASRTGLHEQYF. For the CDR3, the DNA is TGTGCCAGCAGGACAGGACTGCACGAGCAGTACTTC. The chain is built from TRBV12-3 or TRBV12-4 and TRBJ2-7; possibly TRBD1 for D (6 bases). The CDR3 is 12 residues long. Deletions cut 6 bases from V and 5 bases from J, with 11 bases between.

This chain links TRBV20-1 with TRBJ1-1, with D uncertain. The CDR3 has 14 amino acids. V was trimmed by 8 bases and J by 1 base, leaving 17 bases between them. The germline V gene encodes CDR1 DFQATT and CDR2 SNEGSKA (reference sequence). The CDR3 region has the DNA TGCAGTACCCAGCCACCGGGAACGAACACTGAAGCTTTCTTT. It specifies CSTQPPGTNTEAFF.

This clonotype turned up a few times. The chain recombines TRBV6-1 with TRBJ2-1; D remains unclear. The CDR3 consists of 15 residues. Between the trimmed V and J ends, which lost 5 bases and 0 bases, there was a span of 11 bases. The V gene's germline CDR1 is MNHNS and CDR2 SASEGT. The CDR3 DNA reads TGTGCCAGCAGTATAGCAGCGAGCTCCTACAATGAGCAGTTCTTC. Its translation is CASSIAASSYNEQFF.

There are a few counts of this clonotype. The gene calls are TRBV4-1 and TRBJ2-1, with TRBD2 matching over 12 bases. This CDR3 spans 15 amino acids. Germline V gene sequence: CDR1 MGHRA, CDR2 YSYEKL. Losses at the gene ends were 6 bases for V and 10 bases for J; bases not matched to a gene: 10. In nucleotides, the CDR3 is TGCGCCAGCAGTAAGGGACTAGCGGGCTTAGGCGAGCAGTTCTTC. Its translation is CASSKGLAGLGEQFF.

V is TRBV6-4 and J is TRBJ2-1, with D possibly TRBD2 on 6 matching bases. V lost 4 bases and J 4 bases, leaving 11 bases between the germline ends. This CDR3 region has 14 residues. Germline V lookup: CDR1 MRHNA, CDR2 SNTAGT. The chain's CDR3 is CASSGGDGYNEQFF. Here the CDR3 DNA reads TGTGCCAGCAGTGGGGGGGACGGATACAATGAGCAGTTCTTC.

This clonotype occurred many times. V and J are TRBV6-1 and TRBJ2-1; tentatively, D is TRBD2 (5 bases). Trimming shortened V by 9 bases and J by 0 bases, and 15 bases separated the two germline ends. Per germline, CDR1 MNHNS and CDR2 SASEGT. The CDR3 loop spans 15 amino acids. CDR3 amino acids: CASRLTGGSYNEQFF. In nucleotides, the CDR3 is TGTGCCAGTCGCCTTACTGGAGGCTCCTACAATGAGCAGTTCTTC.